Listed here are 8 T cell receptor beta chains from one sample, sequenced in a study of cytomegalovirus exposure and HLA in healthy donors listed by TCRdb under 2017. Library prep was done by the immunoSEQ multiplex PCR assay. For the multiplex PCR, a mixture combining 60 forward primers for TCR Vbeta segments and 13 reverse primers for TCR Jbeta segments was used. TCRdb carries this immuneACCESS record with in-frame sequences only. Its versions omit some clonotypes, under half of them owing to an unresolved V gene in the studies checked, with the rest unexplained. Present in this sample are about 150,000 clones, about 70% of which were seen just once. The ten largest clonotypes hold less than 3.5% of the sample. Sequences were obtained from PBMCs. These receptors were taken from a man between 18 and 35 years old in good health and CMV-seronegative.

The CDR3 bases are TGTGCCAGCAGCACCCGGGAGGGGGGGATCCCGAACACCGGGGAGCTGTTTTTT. It codes for CASSTREGGIPNTGELFF. The chain is built from TRBV7-9 and TRBJ2-2; 8 bases are a match to TRBD2. The trim removed 5 bases at V and 0 bases at J, leaving 11 bases unmatched. This CDR3 has 18 residues. The germline V gene has CDR1 SEHNR and CDR2 FQNEAQ (reference sequence).

V gene TRBV10-2 combines with J gene TRBJ2-3; a weak D match, TRBD2 (6 bases). CDR1 and CDR2 from the germline V gene are WSHSY and SAAADI. Trimming took 7 bases from V and 0 from J, leaving 14 bases between them. The CDR3 consists of 15 residues. CDR3 in DNA: TGCGCCAGCATCCAACCCGGGACTAGCACAGATACGCAGTATTTT. Translated, it gives CASIQPGTSTDTQYF.

The chain is built from TRBV10-3 and TRBJ1-5, with D possibly TRBD1 on 5 matching bases. The CDR3 length is 17 residues. Germline CDR1 is ENHRY and CDR2 is SYGVKD. Trimming removed 6 bases at V and 6 bases at J, with 24 bases between. CDR3 nucleotide sequence: TGTGCCATCAGCCAGATGCCAGGCGAGGAAGGGGTTCAGCCCCAGCATTTT. This codes for CAISQMPGEEGVQPQHF.

The rearrangement uses TRBV28 and TRBJ2-7; D perhaps matches TRBD2 (7 bases). The length of the CDR3 is 15 residues. V was trimmed by 6 bases and J by 1 base, leaving 16 bases between them. CDR1 is MDHEN, CDR2 SYDVKM, per germline. Here the CDR3 reads CASSAGGGGSYEQYV. CDR3 nucleotides: TGTGCCAGCAGCGCCGGGGGCGGGGGATCCTACGAGCAGTACGTC.

A few counts support this clone. The V gene is TRBV25-1, the J gene TRBJ1-2; D unresolved. The CDR3 extends over 12 amino acids. Between the trimmed V and J ends, which lost 2 bases and 1 base, there was a span of 2 bases. Germline V CDR1 and CDR2: MGHDK, SYGVNS. The CDR3: CASSEHNYGYTF. CDR3 sequence (DNA): TGTGCCAGCAGTGAACATAACTATGGCTACACCTTC.

In its sample, this clone was seen once. One end of the junction varies from germline; a read error may be responsible. The chain joins TRBV7-6 to TRBJ2-6; TRBD2 agrees at 8 bases. CDR1 SGHVS and CDR2 FNYEAQ come from the germline V gene. This CDR3 region has 15 residues. CDR3 DNA sequence: TGTGCCAGCAGCCCAAGCCCGGGGGGGGCCAACGGCCTGACTTTC. Translation: CASSPSPGGANGLTF.

As to this clone: At one end the junction does not follow the germline gene, possibly because of a read error. The chain uses TRBV6-1 and TRBJ2-2, with TRBD2 as a possible D gene (5 bases). CDR1 MNHNS and CDR2 SASEGT come from the germline V gene. This CDR3 contains 13 residues. The CDR3, as DNA: TGTGCCAGCACCGAAACCAACACCGGGGAGCTGGTTTTT. Translation: CASTETNTGELVF.

The rearrangement links TRBV25-1 to TRBJ2-2; D perhaps matches TRBD2 (6 bases). This CDR3 comprises 15 residues. Germline CDR1 and CDR2: MGHDK and SYGVNS. V lost 3 bases and J lost 3, with 11 bases in between. CDR3 residues: CASSDSGSHTGELFF. CDR3 nucleotides: TGTGCCAGCAGTGATTCCGGGAGTCACACCGGGGAGCTGTTTTTT.